These 9 T cell receptor beta chains originate from one sample sequenced in a study of blood T cell repertoires in COVID-19. Data came from immunoSEQ multiplex PCR; TCRdb stores just in-frame clones and leaves some out. The sample yields 50,000 to 65,000 clones, around nine tenths seen once. The specimen was peripheral blood. Receptors were obtained from a human donor in a cohort sampled during active COVID-19.

V and J are TRBV7-2 and TRBJ2-7; TRBD2 matches 10 bases. Looked up from germline, CDR1 is SGHTA and CDR2 is FQGNSA. V trimming: 2 bases; J trimming: 2 bases; junction bases outside the gene matches: 12. The CDR3 extends over 18 amino acids. The CDR3: CASSLRHPTSGVTYEQYF. The CDR3 DNA is TGTGCCAGCAGCTTAAGGCACCCCACTAGCGGGGTAACCTACGAGCAGTACTTC.

The genes are TRBV11-3 and TRBJ2-2; the match to TRBD1 covers 9 bases. The CDR3 extends over 18 amino acids. CDR1 SGHNT and CDR2 YENEEA come from the germline V gene. V lost 2 bases, J lost 3 bases, and 10 bases stayed unmatched. The CDR3 DNA reads as TGTGCCAGCAGCTTACCGACGGACAGGGGTGGGCACACCGGGGAGCTGTTTTTT. Amino acids: CASSLPTDRGGHTGELFF.

The J gene is TRBJ1-3, the V gene TRBV6-6; weak D call: TRBD1 (6 bases). This CDR3 comprises 15 residues. The germline CDR1 and CDR2 sequences are MNHNY and SVGAGI (reference sequence). V was trimmed by 6 bases and J by 4 bases, leaving 16 bases between them. The DNA for the CDR3 is TGTGCCAGCAGCGACTTCAGGGGATCCGGAAACACCATATATTTT. It translates to CASSDFRGSGNTIYF.

The chain joins TRBV13 to TRBJ1-4; D ambiguous. The CDR3 loop spans 13 amino acids. Trimming pared 5 bases from V and 8 bases from J, leaving 12 bases between. Germline CDR1 PRHDT, CDR2 FYEKMQ (reference sequence). The CDR3 nucleotides read TGTGCCAGCAGCGAGGGAGTGGAGGAAAAACTGTTTTTT. Encoded protein: CASSEGVEEKLFF.

The chain links TRBV25-1 to TRBJ2-1; D gene unclear. CDR1 is MGHDK and CDR2 is SYGVNS in the germline V gene. Trimming took off 2 bases at V and 8 bases at J, with 13 bases between the two ends. This CDR3 has 14 residues. In DNA, the CDR3 is TGTGCCAGCAGTGAAAAACGCCCTCGGGATGAGCAGTTCTTC. Translation gives CASSEKRPRDEQFF. Based on the CDR3 plus reference TRBV25-1 and TRBJ2-1, the full variable domain is EADIYQTPRYLVIGTGKKITLECSQTMGHDKMYWYQQDPGMELHLIHYSYGVNSTEKGDLSSESTVSRIRTEHFPLTLESARPSHTSQYLCASSEKRPRDEQFFGPGTRLTVL.

The chain couples TRBV28 to TRBJ1-1; 8 nucleotides line up with TRBD1. CDR1 MDHEN and CDR2 SYDVKM come from the germline V gene. This CDR3 has 15 residues. Trimming cost V 5 bases and J 6 bases; bases outside gene matches: 11. CDR3 amino acids: CASSPYGQGPPEAFF. The CDR3 DNA is TGTGCCAGCAGTCCTTACGGACAGGGACCGCCTGAAGCTTTCTTT.

This sequence joins TRBV18 and TRBJ2-1, with 9 positions matching TRBD2. This CDR3 contains 16 residues. The V gene's germline CDR1 is KGHSH and CDR2 LQKENI. J lost 5 bases, V lost 3 bases, and 8 bases had no gene match. CDR3 DNA: TGTGCCAGCTCACCCTGGGCTAGCGGGGTAAACAATGAGCAGTTCTTC. Protein product: CASSPWASGVNNEQFF.

The rearrangement uses TRBV7-2 and TRBJ2-3, with D possibly being TRBD2 (5 bases). The germline gives CDR1 SGHTA, CDR2 FQGNSA. Trimming cost V 6 bases and J 0 bases, with 7 bases left between them. There are 13 residues in the CDR3. As DNA, the CDR3 is TGTGCCAGCAGGAGGGCGAGCACAGATACGCAGTATTTT. It codes for CASRRASTDTQYF.

The chain carries TRBV25-1 and TRBJ2-7; no reliable D call. Between the trimmed V and J ends, which lost 4 bases and 3 bases, there was a span of 10 bases. This CDR3 comprises 13 residues. Germline V gene sequence: CDR1 MGHDK, CDR2 SYGVNS. DNA for the CDR3: TGTGCCAGCAGTGGTGAGTCTCGCTACGAGCAGTACTTC. Its protein is CASSGESRYEQYF.